What follows are 6 T cell receptor beta chains derived from one specimen sequenced in a study of cytomegalovirus exposure and HLA in healthy donors. It was with 60 Vbeta and 13 Jbeta primers that the PCR ran. Repertoires were generated with immunoSEQ multiplex PCR, while TCRdb's copy carries only in-frame clones and drops some. The sample consists of roughly 150,000 clones, around 9.6% of them appearing once. The sample consisted of PBMCs. The source of these receptors is a male donor in good health and CMV-seronegative.

This chain connects TRBV27 to TRBJ2-5, with 7 bases lining up with TRBD2. With the DNA end fitting TRBJ2-7 better, the J assignment may be wrong. The germline gives CDR1 MNHEY, CDR2 SMNVEV (reference sequence). The CDR3 runs to 14 residues. CDR3 in DNA: TGTGCCAGCAGTTCGCGGGAGAGCACCTACGAGCAGTACTTC. Protein sequence: CASSSRESTYEQYF.

The gene calls are TRBV19 and TRBJ1-5; a possible D gene is TRBD1 (6 bases). V was clipped by 8 bases and J by 3 bases, with 20 bases between them. This CDR3 region has 16 residues. CDR1 is LNHDA, CDR2 SQIVND, per germline (reference sequence). CDR3 sequence: CASPPPNRVDNQPQHF. The DNA for the CDR3 is TGTGCCAGTCCCCCCCCGAACAGGGTCGACAATCAGCCCCAGCATTTT.

This clone was picked up a small number of times. The chain has TRBV6-6 and TRBJ2-5; 7 nucleotides align to TRBD2. Germline V CDR1 and CDR2: MNHNY, SVGAGI (reference sequence). The CDR3 length is 14 residues. The V gene end was trimmed by 7 bases and the J gene end by 5 bases; junction bases not matched to a gene: 10. CDR3 protein: CASTEGGFVETQYF. Here the CDR3 DNA reads TGTGCCAGCACCGAGGGAGGGTTCGTGGAGACCCAGTACTTC.

The chain carries TRBV6-5 and TRBJ1-2; maybe TRBD1 (6 bases). Trimming pared 7 bases from V and 4 bases from J, leaving 19 bases between. Looked up from germline, CDR1 is MNHEY and CDR2 is SVGAGI. The CDR3 totals 15 residues. This chain's CDR3 is CASTLLGQSAYGYTF. The CDR3 nucleotides are TGTGCCAGCACCCTTCTCGGACAGAGCGCCTATGGCTACACCTTC.

The rearrangement links TRBV21-1 to TRBJ1-5; the DNA was not used to check the table's D call, TRBD1. TRBV21-1 constitutes a pseudogene. This CDR3 is 14 amino acids long. In DNA form, the CDR3 reads TGTGCCAGCAGCAACATCCAGGGCGGTCAGCCCCAGCATTTT. Protein product: CASSNIQGGQPQHF.

This clone was seen a few times. The chain employs TRBV28 and TRBJ2-7; no reliable D call. V lost 2 bases to trimming and J lost 2 bases, with 10 bases between them. This CDR3 is built from 14 residues. Germline CDR1 MDHEN, CDR2 SYDVKM. The CDR3 loop is CASSLGGSPYEQYF. The CDR3 DNA follows: TGTGCCAGCAGTTTAGGTGGCAGTCCCTACGAGCAGTACTTC.